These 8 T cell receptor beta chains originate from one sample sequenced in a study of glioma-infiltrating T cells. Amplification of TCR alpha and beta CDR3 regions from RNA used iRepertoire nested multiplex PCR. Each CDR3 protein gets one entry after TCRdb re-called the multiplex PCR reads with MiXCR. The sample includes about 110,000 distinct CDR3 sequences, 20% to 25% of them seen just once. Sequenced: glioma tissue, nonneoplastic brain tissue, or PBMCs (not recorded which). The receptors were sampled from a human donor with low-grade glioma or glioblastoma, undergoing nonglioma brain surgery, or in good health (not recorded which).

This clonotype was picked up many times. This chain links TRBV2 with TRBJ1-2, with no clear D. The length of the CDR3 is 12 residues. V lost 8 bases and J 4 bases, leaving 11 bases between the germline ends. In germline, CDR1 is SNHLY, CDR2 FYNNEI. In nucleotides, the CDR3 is TGTGCCAGCTCCGAAGAGAGCTATGGCTACACCTTC. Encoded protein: CASSEESYGYTF.

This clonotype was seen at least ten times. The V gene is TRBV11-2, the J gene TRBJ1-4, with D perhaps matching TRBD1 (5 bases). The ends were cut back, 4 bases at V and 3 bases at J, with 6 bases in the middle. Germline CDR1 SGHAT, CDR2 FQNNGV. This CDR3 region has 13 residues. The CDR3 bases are TGTGCCAGCAGCTGGGGCCCTAATGAAAAACTGTTTTTT. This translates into CASSWGPNEKLFF.

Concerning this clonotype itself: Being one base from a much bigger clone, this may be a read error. Here the CDR3 reads CASSISGSETQYF. The CDR3 DNA reads TGTGCCAGCTCAATTAGCGGGAGTGAGACCCAGTACTTC. The chain combines TRBV18 with TRBJ2-5, with 9 positions matching TRBD2. The trim removed 5 bases at V and 5 bases at J, leaving 3 bases unmatched. The CDR3 has 13 residues. In germline, CDR1 is KGHSH, CDR2 LQKENI.

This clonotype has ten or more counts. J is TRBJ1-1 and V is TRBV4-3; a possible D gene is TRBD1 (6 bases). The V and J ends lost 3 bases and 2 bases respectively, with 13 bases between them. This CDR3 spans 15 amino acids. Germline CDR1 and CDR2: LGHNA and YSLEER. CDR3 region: CASSQVEGGNTEAFF. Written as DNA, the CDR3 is TGCGCCAGCAGCCAGGTAGAGGGGGGAAACACTGAAGCTTTCTTT.

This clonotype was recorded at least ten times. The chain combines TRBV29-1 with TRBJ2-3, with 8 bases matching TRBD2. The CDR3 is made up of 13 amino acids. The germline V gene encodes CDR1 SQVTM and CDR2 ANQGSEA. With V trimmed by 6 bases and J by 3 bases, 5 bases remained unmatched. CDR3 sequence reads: CSVLAGGTDTQYF. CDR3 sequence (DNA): TGCAGCGTCCTAGCGGGTGGAACAGATACGCAGTATTTT.

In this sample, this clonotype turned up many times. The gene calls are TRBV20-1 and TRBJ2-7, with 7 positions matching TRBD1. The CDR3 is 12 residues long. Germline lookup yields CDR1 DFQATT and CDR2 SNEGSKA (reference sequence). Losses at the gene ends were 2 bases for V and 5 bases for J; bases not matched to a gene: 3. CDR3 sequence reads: CSARRQGDEQYF. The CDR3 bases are TGCAGTGCTAGAAGACAGGGCGACGAGCAGTACTTC.

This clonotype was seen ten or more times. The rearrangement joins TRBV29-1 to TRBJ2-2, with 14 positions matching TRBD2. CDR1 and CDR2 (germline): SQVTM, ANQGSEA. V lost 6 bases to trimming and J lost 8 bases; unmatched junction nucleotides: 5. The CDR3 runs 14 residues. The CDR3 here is CSVGTSGRSGELFF. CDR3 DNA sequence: TGCAGCGTGGGGACTAGCGGGAGATCAGGGGAGCTGTTTTTT.

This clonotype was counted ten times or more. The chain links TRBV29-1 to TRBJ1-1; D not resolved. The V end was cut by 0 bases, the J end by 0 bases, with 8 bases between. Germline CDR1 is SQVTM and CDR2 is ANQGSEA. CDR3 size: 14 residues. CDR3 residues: CSVEEEPMNTEAFF. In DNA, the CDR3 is TGCAGCGTTGAAGAAGAACCTATGAACACTGAAGCTTTCTTT.